The 25 T cell receptor beta chains listed next were all sequenced from one sample in a study of CD8 T cells in Susac syndrome. Reverse transcription of about 0.5 to 1 ug RNA used random hexamers. MiXCR, run by TCRdb on the immunoSEQ multiplex PCR reads, gives a single entry per CDR3 protein. The data hold 250,000 to 300,000 distinct CDR3 sequences, with about 91% observed a single time. Sample: CD8+ T cells from PBMCs. The receptors shown here come from a human donor with multiple sclerosis.

The chain uses TRBV27 and TRBJ1-1; the D gene is possibly TRBD1 (6 bases). The CDR3 totals 14 residues. V was cut by 2 bases and J by 1 base, with 8 bases left in between. Germline assignment: CDR1 MNHEY and CDR2 SMNVEV (reference sequence). The CDR3 DNA follows: TGTGCCAGCAGTTTAATAGGGGGGAACACTGAAGCTTTCTTT. Translating gives CASSLIGGNTEAFF.

This chain links TRBV7-9 with TRBJ1-1; the D is unclear. Trimming stripped 5 bases from V and 6 bases from J, with 10 bases between. Germline V gives CDR1 SEHNR, CDR2 FQNEAQ (reference sequence). The length of the CDR3 is 12 residues. The CDR3 loop is CASSHAAPEAFF. The CDR3, as DNA: TGTGCCAGCAGCCATGCGGCACCTGAAGCTTTCTTT.

The CDR3 nucleotides read TGTGCCACCAGCAGAGATCTCGGGCAGGTGAACTATGGCTACACCTTC. This translates into CATSRDLGQVNYGYTF. The chain combines TRBV15 with TRBJ1-2; no reliable D call. This CDR3 has 16 residues. Germline lookup yields CDR1 LNHNV and CDR2 YYDKDF (reference sequence). Trimming cost V 0 bases and J 2 bases, with 13 bases left between them.

The chain carries TRBV29-1 and TRBJ1-2; D possibly corresponds to TRBD1 (5 bases). Germline CDR1 and CDR2: SQVTM and ANQGSEA. V was cut by 0 bases and J by 8 bases, with 10 bases left in between. CDR3 length: 12 residues. This CDR3 reads CSVEEGTSGYTF. As DNA, the CDR3 is TGCAGCGTTGAAGAGGGGACCAGCGGCTACACCTTC. The full variable domain, its missing parts supplied by reference TRBV29-1 and TRBJ1-2, is SAVISQKPSRDICQRGTSLTIQCQVDSQVTMMFWYRQQPGQSLTLIATANQGSEATYESGFVIDKFPISRPNLTFSTLTVSNMSPEDSSIYLCSVEEGTSGYTFGSGTRLTVV.

A single count supports this clonotype. The chain employs TRBV6-1 and TRBJ2-2; D unclear. The germline V and J ends were trimmed by 6 bases and 0 bases, with 14 bases remaining between them. The CDR3 runs 16 residues. CDR1 and CDR2 (germline): MNHNS, SASEGT. CDR3 nucleotides: TGTGCCAGCAGGCTAACAGCATACGCGAACACCGGGGAGCTGTTTTTT. It encodes CASRLTAYANTGELFF.

This clonotype was counted once. DNA of the CDR3: TGTGCCAGCAGAGATCCCAGGGACTTCAGACCTGAGAACTATGGCTACACCTTC. Amino acids: CASRDPRDFRPENYGYTF. The chain links TRBV27 to TRBJ1-2; D possibly corresponds to TRBD1 (5 bases). Trimming cost V 6 bases and J 2 bases, with 25 bases left between them. The CDR3 has 18 amino acids. Germline-derived CDR1 and CDR2 are MNHEY and SMNVEV (reference sequence).

This clonotype has only one observation. The chain uses TRBV29-1 and TRBJ1-2; 10 positions agree with TRBD1. V lost 1 base to trimming and J lost 3 bases; unmatched junction nucleotides: 8. There are 16 residues in the CDR3. Germline loops: CDR1 SQVTM, CDR2 ANQGSEA. The CDR3 here is CSVEAWGQGSDYGYTF. For the CDR3, the DNA is TGCAGCGTTGAAGCTTGGGGACAGGGGTCCGACTATGGCTACACCTTC. The full variable domain, completed using reference TRBV29-1 and TRBJ1-2, is SAVISQKPSRDICQRGTSLTIQCQVDSQVTMMFWYRQQPGQSLTLIATANQGSEATYESGFVIDKFPISRPNLTFSTLTVSNMSPEDSSIYLCSVEAWGQGSDYGYTFGSGTRLTVV.

The CDR3 spells CASGPGHRNYGYTF. CDR3 coding DNA: TGTGCTAGTGGTCCGGGTCATCGTAACTATGGCTACACCTTC. V gene TRBV12-5 combines with J gene TRBJ1-2, with D unresolved. The CDR3 is 14 amino acids. The V gene lost 5 bases and the J gene lost 1 base, with 11 bases spanning the gap. CDR1 and CDR2 (germline): LGHNT, FRNRAP.

The chain combines TRBV6-2 or TRBV6-3 with TRBJ2-1; TRBD2 matches 11 bases. Germline CDR1 and CDR2: MNHEY and SVGEGT. This CDR3 is 14 amino acids long. With 5 bases clipped from V and 8 bases from J, the junction kept 5 bases outside the gene matches. DNA of the CDR3: TGTGCCAGCAGTGGGACTAGCGGTACGCATGAGCAGTTCTTC. It codes for CASSGTSGTHEQFF.

The V and J genes are TRBV9 and TRBJ2-7; TRBD2 matches at 8 bases. In germline, CDR1 is SGDLS, CDR2 YYNGEE. The CDR3 consists of 15 residues. V shed 3 bases, J shed 4 bases, and the junction held 9 bases outside the gene matches. The CDR3 loop reads CASSAGTSLSYEQYF. The DNA of the CDR3 is TGTGCCAGCAGCGCCGGGACTAGTTTATCGTACGAGCAGTACTTC.

The rearrangement joins TRBV7-9 to TRBJ2-7, with 7 bases lining up with TRBD1. This CDR3 has 14 amino acids. V lost 5 bases to trimming and J lost 2 bases; unmatched junction nucleotides: 6. The germline V gene has CDR1 SEHNR and CDR2 FQNEAQ (reference sequence). In nucleotides, the CDR3 is TGTGCCAGCAGCACCGGGACAGAGACCTACGAGCAGTACTTC. It is translated as CASSTGTETYEQYF.

This rearrangement joins TRBV27 to TRBJ2-1, with D possibly matching TRBD2 (6 bases). Trimming shortened V by 3 bases and J by 5 bases, and 26 bases separated the two germline ends. CDR3 length: 19 amino acids. CDR1 and CDR2 from the germline V gene are MNHEY and SMNVEV (reference sequence). The DNA for the CDR3 is TGTGCCAGCAGTTTTACTCATCTTACGGGACTTCAAGGAGACAATGAGCAGTTCTTC. It is translated as CASSFTHLTGLQGDNEQFF.

The gene calls are TRBV20-1 and TRBJ2-3; D gene ambiguous. V gave up 0 bases and J gave up 4 bases, with 14 bases separating them. Germline CDR1 is DFQATT and CDR2 is SNEGSKA (reference sequence). The CDR3 is 15 residues long. CDR3 amino acids: CSARDLAIAADTQYF. DNA for the CDR3: TGCAGTGCTAGAGATTTAGCTATAGCCGCAGATACGCAGTATTTT.

CDR3 coding DNA: TGTGCCAGCAGCGTAGCTACTTTAATCCTTGACTCCCGCTCCGGAAGGGCCGGGGAGCTGTTTTTT. It specifies CASSVATLILDSRSGRAGELFF. This chain links TRBV9 with TRBJ2-2, with unresolved D. CDR1 and CDR2 from the germline V gene are SGDLS and YYNGEE. CDR3 length: 22 amino acids. The ends were cut back, 0 bases at V and 6 bases at J, with 33 bases in the middle.

This chain uses TRBV29-1 with TRBJ1-1; no clear D. V was clipped by 6 bases and J by 5 bases, with 7 bases between them. The CDR3 spans 10 residues. The germline V gene encodes CDR1 SQVTM and CDR2 ANQGSEA. CDR3 sequence: CSVMGTEAFF. DNA of the CDR3: TGCAGCGTAATGGGTACTGAAGCTTTCTTT.

J is TRBJ1-1 and V is TRBV7-9; D possibly corresponds to TRBD1 (5 bases). CDR1 and CDR2 (germline): SEHNR, FQNEAQ (reference sequence). The CDR3 extends over 14 amino acids. V lost 5 bases and J 1 base, leaving 11 bases between the germline ends. CDR3 DNA: TGTGCCAGCAGCCATAGGGGAGGGAACACTGAAGCTTTCTTT. As protein: CASSHRGGNTEAFF.

The rearrangement uses TRBV6-6 and TRBJ2-5, with D perhaps assigned TRBD1 or TRBD2 (6 bases each). The length of the CDR3 is 14 residues. Germline V gene sequence: CDR1 MNHNY, CDR2 SVGAGI (reference sequence). Between the trimmed V and J ends, which lost 7 bases and 2 bases, there was a span of 14 bases. CDR3 nucleotide sequence: TGTGCCAGCAACGAAGGGGGGACTCAAGAGACCCAGTACTTC. The encoded protein is CASNEGGTQETQYF.

This chain uses TRBV20-1 with TRBJ2-2, with 7 bases fitting TRBD2. CDR3 length: 17 residues. The ends lost 2 bases at V and 6 bases at J; junction bases unmatched: 15. Germline V gene lookup returns CDR1 DFQATT and CDR2 SNEGSKA (reference sequence). Here the CDR3 reads CSARPARLAWEAGELFF. The DNA for the CDR3 is TGCAGTGCTAGACCCGCCCGACTAGCTTGGGAGGCCGGGGAGCTGTTTTTT.

Worth noting for this clonotype: A read error may account for a junction end that differs from germline. The chain couples TRBV7-7 to TRBJ2-7; TRBD2 agrees at 8 bases. Per the germline V gene, CDR1 is SSHAT and CDR2 is FNYEAQ (reference sequence). The CDR3 contains 15 residues. The CDR3 spells CASSLESGGHSEQYF. Written as DNA, the CDR3 is TGTGCTAGCAGCTTAGAGTCGGGGGGGCATAGCGAGCAGTACTTC.

The sample holds one count of this clonotype. This chain uses TRBV5-4 with TRBJ2-7; 7 nucleotides align to TRBD2. Germline V CDR1 and CDR2: SGHNT, YYREEE (reference sequence). CDR3 length equals 16 residues. The trim removed 3 bases at V and 3 bases at J, leaving 12 bases unmatched. The chain's CDR3 is CASSYALGGSFYEQYF. CDR3 DNA sequence: TGTGCCAGCAGCTACGCCCTCGGCGGGAGCTTCTACGAGCAGTACTTC. The full variable domain, completed using reference TRBV5-4 and TRBJ2-7, is ETGVTQSPTHLIKTRGQQVTLRCSSQSGHNTVSWYQQALGQGPQFIFQYYREEENGRGNFPPRFSGLQFPNYSSELNVNALELDDSALYLCASSYALGGSFYEQYFGPGTRLTVT.

The genes are TRBV30 and TRBJ1-5, with TRBD1 as a possible D gene (5 bases). The CDR3 has 14 amino acids. Germline-derived CDR1 and CDR2 are GTSNPN and SVGIG (reference sequence). V lost 8 bases to trimming and J lost 13 bases, with 27 bases between them. CDR3 residues: CAPGQVSNQPLQHF. The CDR3, as DNA: TGTGCCCCGGGGCAGGTTAGCAATCAGCCCCTGCAGCATTTT.

The table lists this clonotype with a count of one. The genes are TRBV29-1 and TRBJ1-6; D unclear. This CDR3 region has 12 residues. Trimming stripped 7 bases from V and 7 bases from J, with 11 bases between. CDR1 is SQVTM, CDR2 ANQGSEA, per germline. CDR3 in amino acids: CSGFLGNSPLHF. As DNA, the CDR3 is TGCAGCGGATTTTTAGGCAATTCACCCCTCCACTTT.

The chain uses TRBV9 and TRBJ1-4; D gene unclear. The CDR3 loop spans 16 amino acids. Germline CDR1 and CDR2: SGDLS and YYNGEE. V was shortened by 0 bases and J by 1 base, with 10 bases between the two germline ends. The CDR3 DNA reads as TGTGCCAGCAGCGTAGGACATGAATTAACTAATGAAAAACTGTTTTTT. Translating gives CASSVGHELTNEKLFF.

The chain uses TRBV29-1 and TRBJ2-1, with D unresolved. This CDR3 has 13 residues. V lost 1 base and J lost 1, with 5 bases in between. From germline, CDR1 is SQVTM and CDR2 ANQGSEA. CDR3 bases: TGCAGCGTTGAAGCGGTTTCCTACAATGAGCAGTTCTTC. Amino acids: CSVEAVSYNEQFF.

The genes are TRBV4-3 and TRBJ1-5, with TRBD1 as a possible D gene (5 bases). Germline V gene sequence: CDR1 LGHNA, CDR2 YSLEER. The CDR3 is 15 amino acids. Trimming stripped 0 bases from V and 5 bases from J, with 11 bases between. The CDR3 loop reads CASSQEGQGYQPQHF. The CDR3 DNA sequence: TGCGCCAGCAGCCAAGAAGGTCAGGGATATCAGCCCCAGCATTTT.